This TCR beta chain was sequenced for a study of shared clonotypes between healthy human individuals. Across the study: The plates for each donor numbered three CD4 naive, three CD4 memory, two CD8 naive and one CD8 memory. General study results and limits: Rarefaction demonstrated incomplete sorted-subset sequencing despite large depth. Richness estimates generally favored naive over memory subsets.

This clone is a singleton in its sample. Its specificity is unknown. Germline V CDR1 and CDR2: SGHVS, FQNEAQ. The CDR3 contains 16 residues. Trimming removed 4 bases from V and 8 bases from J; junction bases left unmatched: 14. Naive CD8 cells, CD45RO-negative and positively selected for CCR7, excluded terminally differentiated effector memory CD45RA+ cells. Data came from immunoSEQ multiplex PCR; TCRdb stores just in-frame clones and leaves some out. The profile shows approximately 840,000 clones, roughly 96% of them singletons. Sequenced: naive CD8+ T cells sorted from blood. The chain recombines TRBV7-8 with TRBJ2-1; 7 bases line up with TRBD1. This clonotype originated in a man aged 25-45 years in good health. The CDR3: CASSSTRQGFVHEQFF. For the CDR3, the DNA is TGTGCCAGCAGCTCGACCCGACAGGGTTTTGTTCATGAGCAGTTCTTC. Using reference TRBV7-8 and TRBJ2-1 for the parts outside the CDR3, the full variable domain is GAGVSQSPRYKVAKRGQDVALRCDPISGHVSLFWYQQALGQGPEFLTYFQNEAQLDKSGLPSDRFFAERPEGSVSTLKIQRTQQEDSAVYLCASSSTRQGFVHEQFFGPGTRLTVL.